This TCR beta chain was captured in a study of cytomegalovirus exposure and HLA in healthy donors (dated by TCRdb to the late 2010s). Regarding the study in general: According to an earlier analysis of a few hundred of the donors, about 170 million T cells yielded some 120 million unique TCR beta sequences and roughly 280 Gb of sequence data. Besides the first cohort of roughly 660 subjects, a separate validation cohort made up of 120 different subjects was used. Donor age, sex, ethnicity and CMV serostatus were collected together with the repertoire data. High-throughput TCR immunosequencing, statistical association of individual TCRs with disease status, and machine learning were combined to predict cytomegalovirus infection status. Of the 300 to 450 genotyped donors, 70% to 90% were placed in the genetic ancestry cluster associated with self-reported Caucasian donors. The later analysis used no new phenotypic data to find candidate immune exposures, relying instead on TCR beta sequences and their occurrence across donors. The study profiled the T cell repertoires of 550 to 700 subjects by immunosequencing and related them to cytomegalovirus serostatus. The study was designed to test whether signatures of past pathogen exposure could be identified by cataloging public T cell receptors. Across approximately 400 genotyped donors of the cohort, an average of about 240,000 unique TCR beta nucleotide sequences per donor were sequenced, and roughly 17% of those sequences were non-productive. HLA typing included class I and class II loci at four-digit resolution. A later analysis re-examined previously published TCR beta repertoires from several hundred donors and added high-resolution HLA genotyping to investigate patterns of TCR occurrence. A later genetic analysis used genome-wide SNP genotypes for about 60% of the 666 donors, treating that subset as a discovery cohort. Typing coverage varied by locus: roughly 629-640 donors for A, B, C, DRB1 and DQB1; some 520 for DQA1; some 610 for DPA1; approximately 490 for DPB1. An earlier analysis of fewer than 700 of the donors applied high-throughput TCR beta sequencing to assess whether each TCR beta V gene segment acted as functional or pseudogenic. Roughly 5 DR-DQ haplotypes were handled as single units for association and clustering, since linkage in the cohort was strong. An early release covering roughly 600 HLA-typed donors comprised approximately 290 gigabases of sequencing data and 85 million to 100 million unique TCR sequences. Every discovery cohort repertoire had been produced on one sequencing platform.

The library came from the immunoSEQ multiplex PCR assay. The multiplex PCR relied on a mix of 60 forward primers for TCR Vbeta segments and 13 reverse primers for TCR Jbeta segments. A multiplex PCR assay on genomic DNA amplified the CDR3 region of rearranged TCR beta genes. On the Illumina HiSeq System, the amplified TCR beta libraries were sequenced as 87-base-pair reads. In the original analysis: In a later analysis, roughly 80 million unique TCR beta chains were counted across the roughly 670 repertoires, and about 10 million of these chains were shared by at least two donors. Raw reads were error-corrected and collapsed into unique sequences with a nearest-neighbor algorithm that merged closely related sequences to remove PCR and sequencing errors. CDR3 sequences were aligned to IMGT reference sequences to assign V, D and J gene segments. For a sequence to be retained, a match of at least six nucleotides to both a V gene segment and a J gene segment was required. A rearrangement counted as productive if the CDR3 had no stop codons and remained in frame with V and J, and every other rearrangement counted as non-productive. CDR3 was defined according to IMGT convention as the region running from the second conserved V-encoded cysteine to the conserved J-encoded phenylalanine. In an earlier analysis of around 600 of the donors, sequences lacking an unambiguous match to a single V gene segment were excluded. In an earlier analysis of more than 500 of the donors, a V segment was called functional when productive rearrangements were above 56.7%, and segregating when the standard deviation between donors exceeded 5%. A statistical classification framework was developed to diagnose cytomegalovirus status using the catalog of TCR beta chain sequences. A later analysis assigned V and J genes by comparing TCR nucleotide sequences with IMGT/GENE-DB human TR gene sequences. The TCRdist pipeline was used in a later analysis to assign CDR3 sequences and most-parsimonious VDJ recombination scenarios. In a later analysis, each TCR beta chain was defined by its CDR3 amino acid sequence together with its V-gene family, and reads without a unique V-gene family were excluded. A later analysis removed several hundred highly shared, low-generation-probability nucleotide sequences to deal with suspected cross-contamination and a sequencing artifact. In a later analysis, a clonal expansion index for each public chain was calculated from normalized within-repertoire ranks of inferred template counts. A later analysis computed generation probabilities with a VDJ recombination model fitted to out-of-frame rearrangements, and checked the results against IGoR. In a later analysis, TCR-TCR, TCR-HLA and TCR-CMV co-occurrence was scored with hypergeometric tests, and a repertoire-size bias correction was applied to TCR pairs. A later analysis estimated false discovery rates by permuting HLA or CMV assignments 20 times. A later analysis grouped co-occurring TCRs with DBSCAN, adding TCRdist sequence similarity when clustering within HLA-allele-positive subsets. Co-occurrence clustering excluded repertoires with fewer than 30,000 or more than 120,000 public chains, plus five with anomalous nucleotide sharing. What TCRdb holds here is the immuneACCESS table cut down to in-frame rearrangements. Part of the clones is not present; checked against another copy, under half of the missing clones reflect an unresolved V gene, and the others are unexplained. The V and J calls and the clone size are those of that table, but D and trimming were determined from the DNA. For this sample there are around 130,000 clones; around 83% appear just once. The ten largest clonotypes hold 1% to 1.5% of the sample.

Worth noting for this clone: This clone's antigen is unknown. A read error may account for a junction end that differs from germline.

General study outcomes and caveats: A later analysis reported that several top co-occurrence clusters appeared linked to parvovirus B19, influenza, CMV and Epstein-Barr virus. In vitro tests confirmed that a few of the cytomegalovirus-associated TCR beta chains recognize cytomegalovirus antigens. Most TCR sequences were observed very rarely across donors, whereas some public TCRs were present in many individuals. In a later analysis, TCR association rates were found to vary across HLA loci, with the most associated TCRs seen for DRB1 alleles and the fewest for HLA-C alleles. Because HLA typing was unavailable for some donors at each locus, only the typed subset was used in association tests. In this cohort, only TCR beta chains were sequenced, and detectable features were limited by the absence of alpha or paired-chain data. A further reported finding was that TCR beta sequences accurately predicted the HLA-A and HLA-B alleles for most subjects in the first cohort. An association between a missense DCLRE1C variant and V-gene and J-gene trimming of TCR beta chains was found in a later genetic analysis and replicated in an independent cohort. Correlated functional status among segregating V segments might reflect linkage disequilibrium, but an unknown experimental factor could not be ruled out. A total of 150 to 200 TCR beta chains were listed by the study as associated with cytomegalovirus. In an earlier analysis of some 640 of the donors, most TCR beta V segments were observed in productive rearrangements about 87% or about 30% of the time, broadly matching IMGT annotations. Compared with the approximately 710-donor mean, donors in an Asian-associated ancestry cluster had fewer N-insertions in productive TCRs, according to a later genetic analysis. The sequencing pipeline was judged likely to have produced a cluster of highly shared sequence variants as a technical artifact. CMV serostatus was the only immune exposure information available for the cohort. In a later analysis, most CMV-associated TCR beta chains were found to appear HLA-restricted, with HLA associations seemingly driven largely by CMV exposure. At a false discovery rate of 0.05, a later analysis linked roughly 17,000 TCR beta sequences to specific HLA alleles. Compared with equally common non-associated chains, HLA-associated TCR beta chains in a later analysis were more clonally expanded and had lower generation probabilities. Roughly uniform sequencing depth across donors was assumed in presence/absence analyses, although this assumption may not hold. Some IMGT-functional V segments, including TRBV6-2 and TRBV6-3, could not be told apart with the 87-base-pair reads, so those segments were excluded. In both the original and validation cohorts, the classifier was reported to diagnose cytomegalovirus status with high specificity and sensitivity. When HLA alleles, especially DR and DQ, strongly co-occurred, attributing TCR associations to individual alleles was difficult. Because counts were too low, about 15 rarely observed V segments, including chromosome 9 orphons, were left out of the earlier analysis of a few hundred of the donors. The authors suggested that the approach could potentially be generalized to other disease states and immunological phenotypes.

The CDR3 numbers 14 residues from cysteine through phenylalanine. Left in the record is the CDR3 DNA by itself, 42 bases read in frame from the first base. From a lookup of the germline V gene (reference sequence), CDR1 and CDR2 are SSHAT and FNYEAQ. In total, 630 or so healthy bone marrow donors made up the cohort. At the time of sampling, every cohort member was nominally healthy, though immune exposures that went unrecorded were likely present. The donor was CMV seronegative and was included in the group of hundreds of seronegative cohort members. Every donor gave a peripheral blood sample, and the peripheral blood mononuclear cells from that sample were used for TCR beta sequencing. The Qiagen DNeasy Blood Extraction Kit was used to extract genomic DNA from the blood cell samples.

This sequence uses TRBV7-7 and TRBJ2-3; perhaps TRBD1 is the D gene, with 8 bases matching. This receptor was taken from a girl aged 2 to 10 in good health and CMV-seronegative. Sequencing used PBMCs. The CDR3 region has the sequence CASSRTGGADTQYF. The sequenced DNA is TGTGCTAGCAGCCGCACAGGGGGGGCAGATACGCAGTATTTT.